This T cell receptor beta chain derives from a study of blood T cell repertoires in COVID-19. The V gene end was trimmed by 2 bases and the J gene end by 4 bases; junction bases not matched to a gene: 2. Germline CDR1 is SNHLY and CDR2 is FYNNEI. The CDR3 is 14 amino acids. Authors' methods: Reference gene primers were amplified, and this amplification served to estimate nucleated cell counts. Repertoires were generated with immunoSEQ multiplex PCR, while TCRdb's copy carries only in-frame clones and drops some. That table is the source of V, J and clone size, and D and trimming were worked out from the DNA. The repertoire holds some 340,000 clones, with over 90% as singletons. In the 2 weeks before study entry, exposed participants met a COVID-19 case, which was PCR-confirmed or clinician-diagnosed. This clone was seen just once.

The sequenced sample consisted of PBMCs or T cells enriched from blood (not recorded which). J is TRBJ1-1 and V is TRBV2, with 9 bases lining up with TRBD1. This receptor was obtained from a woman under 40 who had been exposed to COVID-19. In DNA form, the CDR3 reads TGTGCCAGCAGTGAACAGACAGGGGGCACTGAAGCTTTCTTT. Residues: CASSEQTGGTEAFF.